One and the same sample provided the 22 T cell receptor beta chains below, sequenced in a study of blood T cell repertoires in COVID-19. The table came from immunoSEQ multiplex PCR; TCRdb's copy has only in-frame clones and leaves some out. The sample carries over 300,000 clones, around 89% recorded once. Sample: peripheral blood. These receptors were taken from a man between 18 and 29 years old with active or convalescent COVID-19.

The chain carries TRBV11-3 and TRBJ2-1, with TRBD2 matching 15 bases. Germline V gene sequence: CDR1 SGHNT, CDR2 YENEEA. Unmatched junction bases numbered 7, after V lost 2 bases and J lost 5 bases. The CDR3 runs 18 residues. CDR3 in DNA: TGTGCCAGCAGCTTATCCCCGGGACTAGCGGGGGGCGACAATGAGCAGTTCTTC. This encodes CASSLSPGLAGGDNEQFF.

The V gene is TRBV18, the J gene TRBJ1-1; TRBD1 might be the D (5 bases). Germline CDR1 KGHSH, CDR2 LQKENI. V dropped 0 bases and J dropped 4 bases, with 12 bases sitting between them. The CDR3 sequence is 15 residues long. DNA of the CDR3: TGTGCCAGCTCACCACCGCCTGCAGGGCCCACTGAAGCTTTCTTT. This codes for CASSPPPAGPTEAFF.

This chain connects TRBV6-5 to TRBJ1-2, with D tentatively TRBD1 (5 bases). Germline V gene data show CDR1 as MNHEY and CDR2 as SVGAGI. The CDR3 covers 15 residues. The V end was cut by 2 bases, the J end by 6 bases, with 16 bases between. The CDR3 bases are TGTGCCAGCAGTTACGGCGGGGACTGGGTGGATGGCTACACCTTC. As protein: CASSYGGDWVDGYTF.

The chain combines TRBV28 with TRBJ1-5; 11 bases align to TRBD1. The CDR3 has 16 amino acids. Looked up from germline, CDR1 is MDHEN and CDR2 is SYDVKM. V lost 7 bases to trimming and J lost 4 bases; unmatched junction nucleotides: 9. CDR3 sequence: CASTWDRGFQNQPQHF. The CDR3 DNA is TGTGCCAGCACTTGGGACAGGGGGTTTCAAAATCAGCCCCAGCATTTT.

The CDR3 region has the DNA TGCGCCAGCAGCTCCGTAACAGGGGATTTACTGGAAGCTTTCTTT. Amino acids: CASSSVTGDLLEAFF. The V gene is TRBV4-3, the J gene TRBJ1-1, with 7 bases identical to TRBD1. The germline gives CDR1 LGHNA, CDR2 YSLEER. Losses at the gene ends were 5 bases for V and 8 bases for J; bases not matched to a gene: 14. The CDR3 sequence is 15 residues long.

The chain carries TRBV11-2 and TRBJ2-5, with TRBD2 identical over 8 bases. Per the germline V gene, CDR1 is SGHAT and CDR2 is FQNNGV. Trimming removed 5 bases from V and 10 bases from J; junction bases left unmatched: 9. The CDR3 has 13 amino acids. This CDR3 reads CASSLSGRRSQYF. As DNA, the CDR3 is TGTGCCAGCAGCCTAAGCGGGAGACGGAGCCAGTACTTC.

The chain couples TRBV3-1 (or the pseudogene TRBV3-2) to TRBJ2-7; 9 bases are a match to TRBD1. V gave up 2 bases and J gave up 6 bases; unmatched junction bases: 8. Germline CDR1 reads LGHDT; CDR2 reads YNNKEL (reference sequence). This CDR3 spans 15 amino acids. The CDR3 sequence is CASSQTYRGLSEQYF. The CDR3 bases are TGTGCCAGCAGCCAAACTTACAGGGGGCTCAGCGAGCAGTACTTC.

The gene calls are TRBV10-3 and TRBJ2-3; the match to TRBD2 covers 8 bases. The CDR3 sequence is 15 residues long. CDR1 and CDR2 (germline): ENHRY, SYGVKD. Germline trimming cut 10 bases from V and 3 bases from J; bases unmatched to any gene: 12. CDR3 residues: CATRVSGDRTDTQYF. The CDR3 DNA sequence: TGTGCCACGAGGGTTAGCGGGGATAGGACAGATACGCAGTATTTT.

The gene calls are TRBV6-6 and TRBJ1-2, with 9 nucleotides matching TRBD1. Germline-derived CDR1 and CDR2 are MNHNY and SVGAGI (reference sequence). The V segment lost 6 bases and the J segment 3 bases; nucleotides outside the gene matches: 5. CDR3 length: 14 residues. In DNA, the CDR3 is TGTGCCAGCAGAAAACAGGGGGCTGACTATGGCTACACCTTC. As protein: CASRKQGADYGYTF.

This clone has a handful of counts. The CDR3 nucleotides read TGTGCCACGGATGGGAGGGCTAGCGGGGGCCTTACAGATACGCAGTATTTT. This translates into CATDGRASGGLTDTQYF. The rearrangement uses TRBV2 and TRBJ2-3, with 10 bases matching TRBD2. V lost 10 bases to trimming and J lost 3 bases; unmatched junction nucleotides: 16. This CDR3 spans 17 amino acids. Germline-derived CDR1 and CDR2 are SNHLY and FYNNEI.

DNA for the CDR3: TGTGCCAGCCCGCATGGACAGGGTAGCCAGCCCCAGCATTTT. Translating gives CASPHGQGSQPQHF. The chain has TRBV7-3 and TRBJ1-5; 8 bases agree with TRBD1. V lost 8 bases, J lost 7 bases, and 10 bases stayed unmatched. The CDR3 totals 14 residues. Germline CDR1 SGHTA, CDR2 FQGTGA.

This clone was seen only a few times. The gene calls are TRBV7-3 and TRBJ2-1; 11 nucleotides line up with TRBD2. From germline, CDR1 is SGHTA and CDR2 FQGTGA. The CDR3 is made up of 15 amino acids. V lost 6 bases and J lost 8; bases outside the gene matches: 9. CDR3 nucleotide sequence: TGTGCCAGCAGTTCCGGGACTAGCGGATTACATGAGCAGTTCTTC. This gives the protein CASSSGTSGLHEQFF. The full variable domain, its missing parts supplied by reference TRBV7-3 and TRBJ2-1, is GAGVSQTPSNKVTEKGKYVELRCDPISGHTALYWYRQSLGQGPEFLIYFQGTGAADDSGLPNDRFFAVRPEGSVSTLKIQRTERGDSAVYLCASSSGTSGLHEQFFGPGTRLTVL.

CDR3: CASSLRGYEQYF. CDR3 DNA: TGTGCCAGCAGCTTACGAGGGTACGAGCAGTACTTC. The genes are TRBV13 and TRBJ2-7, with D possibly TRBD2 on 5 matching bases. Trimming shortened V by 2 bases and J by 4 bases, and 6 bases separated the two germline ends. Germline V lookup: CDR1 PRHDT, CDR2 FYEKMQ (reference sequence). The CDR3 spans 12 residues.

The chain is built from TRBV29-1 and TRBJ1-2; tentative D call: TRBD1 (6 bases). Germline CDR1 is SQVTM and CDR2 is ANQGSEA. The V and J ends lost 3 bases and 1 base respectively, with 12 bases between them. The CDR3 sequence is 14 residues long. In DNA form, the CDR3 reads TGCAGCGTTGATGGGACAAAAAGTAACTATGGCTACACCTTC. As protein: CSVDGTKSNYGYTF.

The V and J genes are TRBV25-1 and TRBJ2-5, with TRBD2 as a possible D gene (7 bases). Trimming removed 0 bases from V and 5 bases from J, with 13 bases in between. Germline V gene sequence: CDR1 MGHDK, CDR2 SYGVNS. This CDR3 has 15 residues. CDR3 protein: CASSEYSGGGETQYF. DNA of the CDR3: TGTGCCAGCAGTGAATATTCGGGGGGCGGTGAGACCCAGTACTTC.

The V call is TRBV4-2, the J call TRBJ1-3; D is ambiguous. There are 19 residues in the CDR3. Trimming pared 1 base from V and 0 bases from J, leaving 19 bases between. The V gene's germline CDR1 is LGHNA and CDR2 YNFKEQ. CDR3 sequence: CASSQGRRGAFSSGNTIYF. The CDR3 nucleotides are TGTGCCAGCAGCCAAGGACGACGCGGAGCTTTTAGCTCTGGAAACACCATATATTTT.

V and J are TRBV27 and TRBJ2-7, with 11 bases fitting TRBD2. Trimming at V came to 8 bases and at J to 1 base, leaving 7 bases not matched to a gene. Germline CDR1 reads MNHEY; CDR2 reads SMNVEV (reference sequence). The CDR3 loop spans 15 amino acids. This CDR3 is CASSAVAGGSYEQYF. CDR3 coding DNA: TGTGCCAGCTCGGCTGTAGCGGGAGGGTCCTACGAGCAGTACTTC.

The J gene is TRBJ2-3, the V gene TRBV7-9; 14 bases agree with TRBD2. Germline loops: CDR1 SEHNR, CDR2 FQNEAQ (reference sequence). V was pared by 4 bases and J by 11 bases, with 11 bases of the junction left unmatched. This CDR3 has 16 residues. This chain's CDR3 is CASSSGLAGAFHMQYF. The CDR3, as DNA: TGTGCCAGCAGCTCGGGACTAGCGGGAGCCTTTCATATGCAGTATTTT.

Written as DNA, the CDR3 is TGCGCCAGCAGCTTGGAAAGACACTTGAACACTGAAGCTTTCTTT. Translated: CASSLERHLNTEAFF. The gene calls are TRBV5-1 and TRBJ1-1, with D unresolved. V lost 0 bases to trimming and J lost 0 bases, with 9 bases between them. Germline-derived CDR1 and CDR2 are SGHRS and YFSETQ. CDR3 size: 15 residues.

The chain has TRBV9 and TRBJ1-3, with 7 bases identical to TRBD1. The CDR3 spans 17 residues. Per germline, CDR1 SGDLS and CDR2 YYNGEE. The J segment lost 0 bases and the V segment lost 4 bases, leaving 10 bases of the junction unmatched. CDR3 loop: CASSRVPGTDSGNTIYF. The CDR3 nucleotides are TGTGCCAGCAGCAGAGTCCCCGGGACAGACTCTGGAAACACCATATATTTT.

This clone appeared once. The rearrangement uses TRBV5-4 and TRBJ1-6; a weak D match, TRBD1 (6 bases). Germline V lookup: CDR1 SGHNT, CDR2 YYREEE (reference sequence). V was clipped by 5 bases and J by 7 bases, with 10 bases between them. The CDR3 is made up of 13 amino acids. The CDR3 DNA is TGTGCCAGCAGAGACAGGAGCAATTCACCCCTCCACTTT. Protein sequence: CASRDRSNSPLHF.

The chain couples TRBV27 to TRBJ1-5; D is ambiguous. The germline V gene has CDR1 MNHEY and CDR2 SMNVEV (reference sequence). V lost 5 bases, J lost 5 bases, and 10 bases lay in between. The CDR3 is made up of 13 amino acids. The CDR3 DNA reads TGTGCCAGCAGTCATCGAGTCGATCAGCCCCAGCATTTT. As protein: CASSHRVDQPQHF.